This T cell receptor (beta chain) was retrieved from a study of blood T cell repertoires in COVID-19. Assay: immunoSEQ multiplex PCR; the TCRdb copy retains only in-frame clones and omits some. The table records about 68,000 clones, more than 70% of them present only once. V dropped 5 bases and J dropped 4; count of bases not matched to a gene: 6. This CDR3 is 16 amino acids long. Germline values: CDR1 LNHDA, CDR2 SQIVND (reference sequence). The receptor comes from a man over 45 with acute or convalescent COVID-19. The sample consisted of peripheral blood. The chain couples TRBV19 to TRBJ2-1; TRBD2 aligns across 12 bases. CDR3 bases: TGTGCCAGTAGTCGACTAGCGGGAGACCTTTACAATGAGCAGTTCTTC. Translated: CASSRLAGDLYNEQFF.